Below are 11 T cell receptor beta chains sequenced from a single sample in a study of T cell responses to AZD1222 COVID-19 vaccine. Repertoires were generated with immunoSEQ multiplex PCR, while TCRdb's copy carries only in-frame clones and drops some. The table has roughly 20,000 clones, approximately 82% seen once. The source material was peripheral blood, sampled on day 0 of AZD1222 vaccination. The receptor set was obtained from an adult in good health.

The V call is TRBV6-1, the J call TRBJ1-5, with D possibly matching TRBD1 (5 bases). Germline V gene data show CDR1 as MNHNS and CDR2 as SASEGT. CDR3 length equals 17 residues. V was clipped by 1 base and J by 7 bases, with 20 bases between them. The CDR3 DNA reads as TGTGCCAGCAGTGAAGTAGGGCAGGGTGGATTCTGGCAGCCCCAGCATTTT. It specifies CASSEVGQGGFWQPQHF.

The rearrangement links TRBV3-1 (or the pseudogene TRBV3-2) to TRBJ2-1, with 8 bases matching TRBD2. CDR3 size: 17 residues. The V and J ends lost 0 bases and 2 bases, in that order; junction bases with no gene match: 6. Germline V gene lookup returns CDR1 LGHDT and CDR2 YNNKEL (reference sequence). The chain's CDR3 is CASSQERRRGAYNEQFF. CDR3 sequence (DNA): TGTGCCAGCAGCCAAGAGAGGAGGCGGGGGGCCTACAATGAGCAGTTCTTC.

The rearrangement links TRBV5-6 to TRBJ2-7; 9 bases align to TRBD2. The CDR3 length is 13 residues. Germline V gene data show CDR1 as SGHDT and CDR2 as YYEEEE. Trimming removed 3 bases from V and 5 bases from J; junction bases left unmatched: 3. CDR3 nucleotide sequence: TGTGCCAGCAGCTCTGCGGGGGGGAACGAGCAGTACTTC. Its protein product is CASSSAGGNEQYF. Using reference TRBV5-6 and TRBJ2-7 for the parts outside the CDR3, the full variable domain is DAGVTQSPTHLIKTRGQQVTLRCSPKSGHDTVSWYQQALGQGPQFIFQYYEEEERQRGNFPDRFSGHQFPNYSSELNVNALLLGDSALYLCASSSAGGNEQYFGPGTRLTVT.

V usage is TRBV3-1 (or the pseudogene TRBV3-2) and J usage is TRBJ2-3; 10 bases fit TRBD2. The J segment lost 2 bases and the V segment lost 0 bases, leaving 5 bases of the junction unmatched. The CDR3 sequence is 17 residues long. Germline V CDR1 and CDR2: LGHDT, YNNKEL (reference sequence). The CDR3 reads CASSQDVAGGATDTQYF. The DNA of the CDR3 is TGTGCCAGCAGCCAAGATGTAGCGGGGGGCGCCACAGATACGCAGTATTTT.

The chain recombines TRBV28 with TRBJ1-5; D unclear. Trimming stripped 1 base from V and 5 bases from J, with 15 bases between. CDR1 and CDR2 (germline): MDHEN, SYDVKM. This CDR3 is built from 16 residues. The CDR3 nucleotides are TGTGCCAGCAGTTTATTTCAGGTTGCAGTCGATCAGCCCCAGCATTTT. It translates to CASSLFQVAVDQPQHF. Looking up the rest from reference TRBV28 and TRBJ1-5 gives the full variable domain: DVKVTQSSRYLVKRTGEKVFLECVQDMDHENMFWYRQDPGLGLRLIYFSYDVKMKEKGDIPEGYSVSREKKERFSLILESASTNQTSMYLCASSLFQVAVDQPQHFGDGTRLSIL.

The chain combines TRBV19 with TRBJ1-1, with 10 bases matching TRBD1. V was clipped by 5 bases and J by 6 bases; unmatched bases: 6. The CDR3 totals 14 residues. Germline V CDR1 and CDR2: LNHDA, SQIVND (reference sequence). CDR3 protein: CASSSTTGGAEAFF. CDR3 bases: TGTGCCAGTAGTTCCACGACAGGGGGCGCTGAAGCTTTCTTT. Combining the CDR3 with reference TRBV19 and TRBJ1-1 gives the whole variable domain DGGITQSPKYLFRKEGQNVTLSCEQNLNHDAMYWYRQDPGQGLRLIYYSQIVNDFQKGDIAEGYSVSREKKESFPLTVTSAQKNPTAFYLCASSSTTGGAEAFFGQGTRLTVV.

The chain recombines TRBV19 with TRBJ2-3; D is undetermined. Looked up from germline, CDR1 is LNHDA and CDR2 is SQIVND (reference sequence). Trimming took 2 bases from V and 5 from J, leaving 17 bases between them. This CDR3 is 16 amino acids long. CDR3 bases: TGTGCCAGTAGTATATCCCCCCCATCCAGCTTAGATACGCAGTATTTT. This encodes CASSISPPSSLDTQYF.

Here the CDR3 reads CASEGDLEETQYF. The CDR3 DNA reads TGTGCCAGCGAGGGGGACCTAGAAGAGACCCAGTACTTC. The rearrangement links TRBV2 to TRBJ2-5, with D possibly being TRBD1 (6 bases). The V gene's germline CDR1 is SNHLY and CDR2 FYNNEI. V lost 8 bases to trimming and J lost 3 bases, with 13 bases between them. CDR3 length equals 13 residues.

V gene TRBV9 combines with J gene TRBJ1-6; D not resolved. The CDR3 spans 14 residues. Germline V gene sequence: CDR1 SGDLS, CDR2 YYNGEE. Trimming shortened V by 7 bases and J by 7 bases, and 15 bases separated the two germline ends. The CDR3 DNA reads as TGTGCCAGCCCCGAAATTCCCGGCAATTCACCCCTCCACTTT. Translated: CASPEIPGNSPLHF.

This clone has just one count. This sequence joins TRBV7-9 and TRBJ2-3, with TRBD2 matching over 7 bases. This CDR3 is 15 amino acids long. V shed 1 base, J shed 2 bases, and the junction held 3 bases outside the gene matches. Looked up from germline, CDR1 is SEHNR and CDR2 is FQNEAQ (reference sequence). CDR3 sequence: CASSLERDFTDTQYF. CDR3 bases: TGTGCCAGCAGCTTAGAGCGGGACTTCACAGATACGCAGTATTTT.

The chain couples TRBV7-9 to TRBJ1-2, with D hard to call. The V and J ends lost 5 bases and 8 bases respectively, with 24 bases between them. The germline gives CDR1 SEHNR, CDR2 FQNEAQ (reference sequence). This CDR3 is 16 amino acids long. The CDR3 region is CASSASTFENMEGYTF. CDR3 DNA: TGTGCCAGCAGCGCCTCAACCTTCGAAAATATGGAGGGCTACACCTTC.